This T cell receptor beta chain comes out of a study of cytotoxic CD8 clonotypes in ibrutinib-treated CLL. CDR1 GTSNPN and CDR2 SVGIG come from the germline V gene (reference sequence). The CDR3 loop spans 14 amino acids. V lost 5 bases, J lost 2 bases, and 10 bases lay in between. This table comes from immunoSEQ multiplex PCR, and its TCRdb copy is limited to in-frame clones, with some not included. The sample records tens of thousands of clones, approximately 57% being singletons. The gene calls are TRBV30 and TRBJ1-6; D gene ambiguous. The receptor comes from a human donor with chronic lymphocytic leukemia. The source was PBMCs, collected after 12 months of ibrutinib treatment. The CDR3 nucleotides are TGTGCCTGGGGCCGCGGCGCCTATAATTCACCCCTCCACTTT. It specifies CAWGRGAYNSPLHF.